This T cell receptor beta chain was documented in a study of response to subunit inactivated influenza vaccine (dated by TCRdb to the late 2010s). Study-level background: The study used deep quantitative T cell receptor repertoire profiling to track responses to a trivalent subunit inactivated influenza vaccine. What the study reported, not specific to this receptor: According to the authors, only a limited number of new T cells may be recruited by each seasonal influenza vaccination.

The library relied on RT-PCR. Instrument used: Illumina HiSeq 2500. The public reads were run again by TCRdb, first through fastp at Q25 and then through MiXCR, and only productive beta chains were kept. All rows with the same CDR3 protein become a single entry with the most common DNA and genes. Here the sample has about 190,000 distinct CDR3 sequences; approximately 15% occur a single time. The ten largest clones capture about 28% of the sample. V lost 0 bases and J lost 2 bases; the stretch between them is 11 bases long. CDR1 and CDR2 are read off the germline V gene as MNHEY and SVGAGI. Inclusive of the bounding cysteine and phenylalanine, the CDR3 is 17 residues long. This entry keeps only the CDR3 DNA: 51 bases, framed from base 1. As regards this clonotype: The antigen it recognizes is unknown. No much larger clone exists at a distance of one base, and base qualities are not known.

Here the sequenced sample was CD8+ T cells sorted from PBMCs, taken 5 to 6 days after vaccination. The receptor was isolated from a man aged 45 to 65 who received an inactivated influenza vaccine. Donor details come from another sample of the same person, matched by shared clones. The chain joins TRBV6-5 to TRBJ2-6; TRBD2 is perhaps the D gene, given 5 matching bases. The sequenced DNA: TGTGCCAGCAGTTACTCCCCGTCGGGGACTGGGGCCAACGTCCTGACTTTC. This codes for CASSYSPSGTGANVLTF.